These 18 T cell receptor beta chains came from one sample sequenced in a study of cytomegalovirus exposure and HLA in healthy donors. A multiplex PCR was run with 60 Vbeta primers and 13 Jbeta primers. The data were produced by immunoSEQ multiplex PCR, yet TCRdb's version contains in-frame clones alone and is incomplete. The sample carries 65,000 to 80,000 clones, roughly 72% recorded once. The material sequenced was PBMCs. These receptors were taken from a man aged 40-50 years in good health and CMV-seropositive.

The V call is TRBV13, the J call TRBJ2-5; TRBD2 aligns across 10 bases. This CDR3 is built from 16 residues. The V gene end was trimmed by 2 bases and the J gene end by 1 base; junction bases not matched to a gene: 4. Looked up from germline, CDR1 is PRHDT and CDR2 is FYEKMQ (reference sequence). The CDR3 region is CASSLRASGGQETQYF. CDR3 in DNA: TGTGCCAGCAGCTTACGGGCTAGCGGGGGCCAAGAGACCCAGTACTTC.

The V gene is TRBV10-3, the J gene TRBJ1-2; perhaps TRBD1 as D (6 bases). CDR3 length: 13 residues. Germline V gene lookup returns CDR1 ENHRY and CDR2 SYGVKD. The germline V and J ends were trimmed by 3 bases and 3 bases, with 8 bases remaining between them. CDR3 nucleotides: TGTGCCATCAGTGAAGGGGGTGACTATGGCTACACCTTC. Protein: CAISEGGDYGYTF.

The chain is built from TRBV4-2 and TRBJ2-7; 9 bases align to TRBD2. CDR1 LGHNA and CDR2 YNFKEQ come from the germline V gene. The J segment lost 4 bases and the V segment lost 3 bases, leaving 4 bases of the junction unmatched. The CDR3 has 14 amino acids. The CDR3 loop reads CASSQAGGPYEQYF. CDR3 coding DNA: TGTGCCAGCAGCCAGGCGGGAGGGCCTTACGAGCAGTACTTC.

This clone was recorded only once. The V call is TRBV29-1, the J call TRBJ1-3, with 7 bases matching TRBD1. CDR3 size: 14 residues. The germline V gene encodes CDR1 SQVTM and CDR2 ANQGSEA. The trim removed 2 bases at V and 2 bases at J, leaving 3 bases unmatched. DNA for the CDR3: TGCAGCGTTGAAAGCAGGGGGACTGGAAACACCATATATTTT. Amino acid sequence: CSVESRGTGNTIYF.

The CDR3 DNA is TGCGCCAGCAGCCAAGACTTGAACGGGGGGTGGACTGAAGCTTTCTTT. This sequence encodes CASSQDLNGGWTEAFF. The chain combines TRBV4-1 with TRBJ1-1, with a weak D call TRBD1 (5 bases). Trimming cost V 0 bases and J 5 bases, with 16 bases left between them. Germline V gene lookup returns CDR1 MGHRA and CDR2 YSYEKL. The CDR3 covers 16 residues.

The rearrangement uses TRBV10-2 and TRBJ2-5, with 7 positions matching TRBD1. The V gene's germline CDR1 is WSHSY and CDR2 SAAADI. Trimming took 8 bases from V and 1 from J; bases not matched to a gene: 7. CDR3 length: 14 amino acids. CDR3 sequence (DNA): TGCGCCAGCCGCACAGGGGACACCCAAGAGACCCAGTACTTC. It yields the protein CASRTGDTQETQYF.

V usage is TRBV30 and J usage is TRBJ1-5; D remains unclear. Trimming pared 1 base from V and 9 bases from J, leaving 10 bases between. The CDR3 length is 12 residues. From germline, CDR1 is GTSNPN and CDR2 SVGIG (reference sequence). DNA for the CDR3: TGTGCCTGGAGTGGCGGCCTTTGGCCCCAGCATTTT. Translation gives CAWSGGLWPQHF.

J is TRBJ1-6 and V is TRBV7-2; D remains unclear. The CDR3 consists of 14 residues. Between the trimmed V and J ends, which lost 3 bases and 7 bases, there was a span of 10 bases. Germline lookup yields CDR1 SGHTA and CDR2 FQGNSA. This CDR3 reads CASSFPIPNSPLHF. CDR3 DNA: TGTGCCAGCAGCTTCCCTATACCGAATTCACCCCTCCACTTT.

The chain carries TRBV4-1 and TRBJ2-7; 10 bases line up with TRBD1. V was pared by 0 bases and J by 5 bases, with 10 bases of the junction left unmatched. Germline V gives CDR1 MGHRA, CDR2 YSYEKL. This CDR3 contains 17 residues. Here the CDR3 reads CASSQDLDWTGGHEQYF. DNA for the CDR3: TGCGCCAGCAGCCAAGATCTTGATTGGACAGGGGGACACGAGCAGTACTTC.

In this sample, this clone turned up once. The chain is built from TRBV27 and TRBJ1-6; TRBD1 matches 8 bases. The CDR3 loop spans 14 amino acids. The germline V gene encodes CDR1 MNHEY and CDR2 SMNVEV (reference sequence). V trimming: 2 bases; J trimming: 14 bases; junction bases outside the gene matches: 8. The CDR3 nucleotides read TGTGCCAGCAGTTTAACAGGGGGTGCTTTTTCCCTCCACTTT. It encodes CASSLTGGAFSLHF.

This chain uses TRBV5-4 with TRBJ2-7; 7 bases are a match to TRBD1. The CDR3 totals 14 residues. The germline gives CDR1 SGHNT, CDR2 YYREEE (reference sequence). With 2 bases clipped from V and 3 bases from J, the junction kept 5 bases outside the gene matches. For the CDR3, the DNA is TGTGCCAGCAGCTTAGTTGACAGGGACTACGAGCAGTACTTC. Its protein is CASSLVDRDYEQYF.

This chain joins TRBV28 and TRBJ2-2; D may be TRBD1 (5 bases). Trimming stripped 8 bases from V and 0 bases from J, with 7 bases between. This CDR3 comprises 13 residues. CDR1 is MDHEN, CDR2 SYDVKM, per germline. The CDR3 is CASLTANTGELFF. The CDR3 DNA follows: TGTGCCAGCTTGACAGCGAACACCGGGGAGCTGTTTTTT. Combining the CDR3 with reference TRBV28 and TRBJ2-2 gives the whole variable domain DVKVTQSSRYLVKRTGEKVFLECVQDMDHENMFWYRQDPGLGLRLIYFSYDVKMKEKGDIPEGYSVSREKKERFSLILESASTNQTSMYLCASLTANTGELFFGEGSRLTVL.

The J gene is TRBJ1-2, the V gene TRBV7-9; TRBD1 matches 12 bases. Germline V CDR1 and CDR2: SEHNR, FQNEAQ (reference sequence). V lost 3 bases to trimming and J lost 6 bases; unmatched junction nucleotides: 8. CDR3 length equals 16 residues. CDR3 residues: CASSLGQGARGDGYTF. Written as DNA, the CDR3 is TGTGCCAGCAGCTTGGGACAGGGGGCGAGGGGTGATGGCTACACCTTC.

The gene calls are TRBV11-3 and TRBJ2-3; D ambiguous. CDR1 and CDR2 (germline): SGHNT, YENEEA. The V end was cut by 1 base, the J end by 0 bases, with 5 bases between. The CDR3 totals 14 residues. CDR3 sequence reads: CASSLVSSTDTQYF. The CDR3 coding sequence is TGTGCCAGCAGCTTAGTCTCCAGCACAGATACGCAGTATTTT.

The gene calls are TRBV6-5 and TRBJ1-2, with 7 bases matching TRBD1. The CDR3 runs 14 residues. Per the germline V gene, CDR1 is MNHEY and CDR2 is SVGAGI. Trimming at V came to 5 bases and at J to 2 bases, leaving 5 bases not matched to a gene. The DNA of the CDR3 is TGTGCCAGCAGTGTCGACAGGGAAAACTATGGCTACACCTTC. Translated, it gives CASSVDRENYGYTF.

This chain links TRBV5-5 with TRBJ1-1, with D possibly matching TRBD1 (6 bases). The V end was cut by 2 bases, the J end by 3 bases, with 17 bases between. CDR1 and CDR2 from the germline V gene are SGHKS and YYEKEE (reference sequence). There are 16 residues in the CDR3. CDR3 in amino acids: CASSFTAQGSDTEAFF. DNA of the CDR3: TGTGCCAGCAGCTTCACAGCACAGGGATCGGACACTGAAGCTTTCTTT.

This clone was counted between two and nine times. One end of the junction fails to match germline, which may point to a read error. CDR3 loop: CATSSDSFTGYTF. CDR3 nucleotide sequence: TGTGCCACCAGTTCGGACAGCTTCACCGGCTACACCTTC. The gene calls are TRBV2 and TRBJ1-2, with D tentatively TRBD1 (6 bases). CDR1 is SNHLY and CDR2 is FYNNEI in the germline V gene. This CDR3 comprises 13 residues. The complete variable domain, with remaining parts taken from reference TRBV2 and TRBJ1-2, reads EPEVTQTPSHQVTQMGQEVILRCVPISNHLYFYWYRQILGQKVEFLVSFYNNEISEKSEIFDDQFSVERPDGSNFTLKIRSTKLEDSAMYFCATSSDSFTGYTFGSGTRLTVV.

This sequence joins TRBV19 and TRBJ1-2; TRBD1 might be the D (6 bases). The CDR3 extends over 17 amino acids. Germline V lookup: CDR1 LNHDA, CDR2 SQIVND (reference sequence). Trimming took off 7 bases at V and 4 bases at J, with 25 bases between the two ends. Here the CDR3 DNA reads TGTGCCAGTACCCCCGTATTACCTGCACAGGGTATCTATGGCTACACCTTC. Translating it yields CASTPVLPAQGIYGYTF.